A selection of T cell receptor beta chains follows, all from one sample in a study of beta chain features in type 1 diabetes. Assay: immunoSEQ multiplex PCR; the TCRdb copy retains only in-frame clones and omits some. Among around 120,000 clones listed, 15% to 20% were seen once. Sequenced: central memory CD4+ T cells from blood. The origin of the receptors is a man between 18 and 29 years old with type 1 diabetes. Both conserved end residues are part of each CDR3. The D gene is left open where the match is weak. For some rows the clone size is stated as once, few or many, or as a class when expanded; others skip it.

NA	TRBV7-2	18	TRBD2	TRBJ2-1	CASSLDQGGSSSYNEQFF	TGTGCCAGCAGCTTAGATCAGGGCGGGAGCAGCTCCTACAATGAGCAGTTCTTC
NA	TRBV20-1	11	NA	TRBJ2-1	CSAYFYNEQFF	TGCAGTGCTTATTTCTACAATGAGCAGTTCTTC
few	TRBV29-1	13	NA	TRBJ1-1	CSVQDSMNTEAFF	TGCAGCGTCCAGGACAGCATGAACACTGAAGCTTTCTTT
few	TRBV5-4	13	NA	TRBJ2-7	CASSLTGLYEQYF	TGTGCCAGCAGCTTGACAGGGCTTTACGAGCAGTACTTC
NA	TRBV19	12	NA	TRBJ1-2	CASVGDVRGYTF	TGTGCCAGTGTTGGGGACGTTCGTGGCTACACCTTC
few	TRBV28	15	TRBD1	TRBJ1-2	CASSPGTAEGYGYTF	TGTGCCAGCAGTCCCGGGACAGCCGAGGGCTATGGCTACACCTTC
NA	TRBV2	16	TRBD1	TRBJ1-5	CASSAYWTGRAQPQHF	TGTGCCAGCAGTGCTTACTGGACAGGGAGGGCTCAGCCCCAGCATTTT
NA	TRBV14	17	TRBD2	TRBJ2-1	CASSLWTSSTSLNEQFF	TGTGCCAGCAGCCTCTGGACTAGCTCTACTTCGCTGAATGAGCAGTTCTTC
few	TRBV5-4	15	NA	TRBJ2-7	CASSLLGADSYEQYF	TGTGCCAGCAGCCTTCTCGGCGCGGACTCCTACGAGCAGTACTTC
NA	TRBV2	11	NA	TRBJ2-2	CASSALGVLFF	TGTGCCAGCAGTGCCCTCGGAGTGCTGTTTTTT
NA	TRBV5-5	13	NA	TRBJ2-7	CASSSGTSYEQYF	TGTGCCAGCAGCTCCGGGACGTCCTACGAGCAGTACTTC
few	TRBV7-9	14	NA	TRBJ1-5	CASSPMGSNQPQHF	TGTGCCAGCAGCCCTATGGGTAGCAATCAGCCCCAGCATTTT
many	TRBV6-6	11	NA	TRBJ2-1	CASSRSNEQFF	TGTGCCAGCAGCCGCAGCAATGAGCAGTTCTTC
NA	TRBV7-7	15	TRBD1	TRBJ2-1	CASSLTGTLDNEQFF	TGTGCTAGCAGCTTGACAGGGACACTCGACAATGAGCAGTTCTTC
few	TRBV27	18	TRBD2	TRBJ2-3	CASSLVASGGYTTDTQYF	TGTGCCAGCAGTTTAGTGGCTAGCGGGGGCTATACCACGGATACGCAGTATTTT
few	TRBV30	15	NA	TRBJ1-5	CAWNPPGARNQPQHF	TGTGCCTGGAATCCACCGGGAGCGAGAAATCAGCCCCAGCATTTT
NA	TRBV4-2	16	TRBD2	TRBJ2-5	CASSRQRAGEQETQYF	TGTGCCAGCAGCCGCCAACGGGCGGGGGAACAAGAGACCCAGTACTTC
few	TRBV19	13	NA	TRBJ2-1	CATQGGRINEQFF	TGTGCCACTCAAGGCGGCAGAATCAATGAGCAGTTCTTC
NA	TRBV5-1	16	TRBD2	TRBJ2-1	CASSLDGGGSYNEQFF	TGCGCCAGCAGCTTGGATGGCGGGGGCTCCTACAATGAGCAGTTCTTC
few	TRBV10-3	14	TRBD2	TRBJ2-1	CAISDSGIPNEQFF	TGTGCCATCAGTGATAGCGGGATCCCAAATGAGCAGTTCTTC
few	TRBV14	14	NA	TRBJ2-3	CASSQLQDTDTQYF	TGTGCCAGCAGCCAGCTACAGGACACAGATACGCAGTATTTT
NA	TRBV11-2	15	TRBD2	TRBJ2-1	CASSLVSGGRNEQFF	TGTGCCAGCAGCTTAGTGTCGGGCGGGAGGAATGAGCAGTTCTTC
NA	TRBV5-1	14	NA	TRBJ2-5	CASSLGQAEETQYF	TGCGCCAGCAGCTTGGGGCAGGCTGAAGAGACCCAGTACTTC
few	TRBV5-1	15	NA	TRBJ2-6	CASSWGSSGANVLTF	TGCGCCAGCAGCTGGGGGAGCTCTGGGGCCAACGTCCTGACTTTC
NA	TRBV30	14	NA	TRBJ1-4	CAWMRVGFNEKLFF	TGTGCCTGGATGCGGGTAGGATTCAATGAAAAACTGTTTTTT
NA	TRBV6-5	14	NA	TRBJ1-1	CASSPQTGNTEAFF	TGTGCCAGCAGTCCTCAAACAGGGAACACTGAAGCTTTCTTT
NA	TRBV7-2	13	NA	TRBJ2-1	CASSPDMLVKQFF	TGTGCCAGCAGCCCCGACATGTTGGTTAAGCAGTTCTTC
few	TRBV30	17	NA	TRBJ1-2	CAWSVYGGTRTNYGYTF	TGTGCCTGGAGTGTGTACGGGGGGACACGGACTAACTATGGCTACACCTTC
NA	TRBV4-1	16	NA	TRBJ2-3	CASSPYVPSSTDTQYF	TGCGCCAGCAGCCCCTACGTACCATCTAGCACAGATACGCAGTATTTT
many	TRBV4-3	16	NA	TRBJ2-2	CASSQYRARQPGELFF	TGCGCCAGCAGCCAGTACAGGGCGCGTCAACCCGGGGAGCTGTTTTTT
many	TRBV2	18	TRBD1	TRBJ2-7	CASSEALHRTGGVYEQYF	TGTGCCAGCAGTGAAGCGCTTCATAGGACAGGGGGAGTTTACGAGCAGTACTTC
few	TRBV7-9	15	NA	TRBJ1-1	CASSIPGGSKTEAFF	TGTGCCAGCAGCATTCCGGGTGGGAGCAAGACTGAAGCTTTCTTT
NA	TRBV7-2	12	NA	TRBJ1-1	CASSFLPAEAFF	TGTGCCAGCAGCTTCCTCCCCGCTGAAGCTTTCTTT
NA	TRBV29-1	13	NA	TRBJ1-4	CSVDWDKGEKLFF	TGCAGCGTTGATTGGGATAAAGGTGAAAAACTGTTTTTT
NA	TRBV29-1	14	TRBD1	TRBJ2-7	CSVGSTGGRYEQYF	TGCAGCGTCGGGTCAACAGGGGGCCGGTACGAGCAGTACTTC
few	TRBV4-3	14	NA	TRBJ2-1	CASSQPDGYNEQFF	TGCGCCAGCAGCCAACCTGACGGCTACAATGAGCAGTTCTTC
many	TRBV7-9	14	NA	TRBJ1-2	CASSLGLGLYGYTF	TGTGCCAGCAGCTTAGGTCTGGGACTCTATGGCTACACCTTC
many	TRBV2	14	TRBD1	TRBJ2-4	CASSRQGDVNIQYF	TGTGCCAGCAGCCGACAGGGCGACGTGAACATTCAGTACTTC
few	TRBV7-2	15	NA	TRBJ1-1	CASSSRTTMNTEAFF	TGTGCCAGCAGCTCAAGGACAACCATGAACACTGAAGCTTTCTTT
NA	TRBV5-6	14	NA	TRBJ2-3	CASRGEGQADTQYF	TGTGCCAGCAGGGGCGAGGGGCAAGCGGATACGCAGTATTTT
once	TRBV7-2	14	TRBD1	TRBJ2-5	CASSTRQGWETQYF	TGTGCCAGCAGCACCCGACAGGGGTGGGAGACCCAGTACTTC
NA	TRBV5-1	14	TRBD1	TRBJ2-5	CASTPLDREETQYF	TGCGCCAGCACCCCCCTGGACAGGGAAGAGACCCAGTACTTC
few	TRBV7-2	13	NA	TRBJ2-7	CASSLADGYEQYF	TGTGCCAGCAGCTTAGCGGACGGCTACGAGCAGTACTTC
NA	TRBV28	12	TRBD1	TRBJ2-7	CASRTGTLGQYF	TGTGCCAGCCGGACAGGGACACTCGGGCAGTACTTC
NA	TRBV7-9	14	NA	TRBJ2-3	CASSKPAHTDTQYF	TGTGCCAGCAGCAAACCAGCGCACACAGATACGCAGTATTTT
NA	TRBV9	15	TRBD1	TRBJ1-2	CASSVGWDSYVGYTF	TGTGCCAGCAGCGTAGGATGGGACAGCTATGTTGGCTACACCTTC
few	TRBV29-1	14	NA	TRBJ2-3	CSVYGGSGTDTQYF	TGCAGCGTTTATGGGGGAAGCGGCACAGATACGCAGTATTTT
NA	TRBV28	13	NA	TRBJ2-2	CASSPGLTGELFF	TGTGCCAGCAGTCCCGGACTTACCGGGGAGCTGTTTTTT